The T cell receptor (beta chain) described here comes from a study of Ad26.COV2.S vaccination and SARS-CoV-2 variants. Sequenced by immunoSEQ multiplex PCR; TCRdb stores in-frame clones only, minus some. The table has 380,000 or so clones, under 90% seen once. J was trimmed by 0 bases and V by 0 bases; bases with no gene match: 11. Germline CDR1 reads SGHKS; CDR2 reads YYEKEE (reference sequence). The CDR3 length is 19 residues. Sample treatment: about 20 received Ad26.COV2.S at low or high dose, single or two shots; about 5 received placebo; per-sample allocation not given. Day 63 after the first vaccine or placebo injection was the time point for sampling.

The chain recombines TRBV5-5 with TRBJ2-2, with 7 bases that match TRBD2. The sample was peripheral blood, taken in a trial of Ad26.COV2.S vaccine versus placebo. The TCR comes from a person aged 18-65 years who received the Ad26.COV2.S COVID-19 vaccine or a placebo. In nucleotides, the CDR3 is TGTGCCAGCAGCTTGGGGACTAGTGGGGTCCATTCGAACACCGGGGAGCTGTTTTTT. Protein: CASSLGTSGVHSNTGELFF.